A selection of T cell receptor beta chains follows, all from one sample in a study of response to subunit inactivated influenza vaccine. TCRdb reanalysed the RT-PCR reads using MiXCR and keeps one entry per CDR3 protein. The data hold 300,000 to 350,000 distinct CDR3 sequences, with around 20% observed a single time. The source material was PBMCs from blood, sampled about 20 months after vaccination. The origin of the receptors is a man between 50 and 69 years old who received an inactivated influenza vaccine. Both conserved end residues are part of each CDR3. The D gene is left open where the match is weak. The size entry is marked missing in some rows and otherwise reads once, few, many or a size class.

NA	TRBV15	16	NA	TRBJ2-3	CATSRDRGGRGDTQYF	TGTGCCACCAGCAGAGATCGGGGCGGAAGGGGGGATACGCAGTATTTT
NA	TRBV12-3/TRBV12-4	18	few	TRBJ2-1	CASSFSEGLAGSNNEQFF	TGTGCCAGCAGTTTCTCGGAGGGATTGGCGGGAAGCAACAATGAGCAGTTCTTC
NA	TRBV5-1	14	few	TRBJ1-5	CASSLGSGHQPQHF	TGCGCCAGCAGCTTGGGGAGCGGACATCAGCCCCAGCATTTT
TRBD2	TRBV20-1	13	NA	TRBJ2-5	CSANGLDGETQYF	TGCAGTGCAAACGGACTAGACGGAGAGACCCAGTACTTC
NA	TRBV29-1	13	many	TRBJ1-4	CSVDTGQNEKLFF	TGCAGCGTTGATACAGGGCAAAATGAAAAACTGTTTTTT
TRBD2	TRBV12-3/TRBV12-4	15	NA	TRBJ2-2	CASSLNGRGTGELFF	TGTGCCAGCAGTTTAAACGGGAGGGGCACCGGGGAGCTGTTTTTT
NA	TRBV7-2	14	NA	TRBJ1-3	CASSSRTEGNTIYF	TGTGCCAGCAGCTCACGGACAGAGGGAAACACCATATATTTT
NA	TRBV4-3	15	NA	TRBJ1-5	CASSQDLGANQPQHF	TGCGCCAGCAGCCAAGACTTAGGCGCGAATCAGCCCCAGCATTTT
NA	TRBV4-1	16	NA	TRBJ1-5	CASSQDSGRLNQPQHF	TGCGCCAGCAGCCAAGATAGCGGGCGGCTCAATCAGCCCCAGCATTTT
NA	TRBV4-2	16	few	TRBJ1-3	CASSQVGRPSGNTIYF	TGTGCCAGCAGCCAAGTTGGACGGCCCTCTGGAAACACCATATATTTT
NA	TRBV19	15	NA	TRBJ1-1	CATQAVWTVNTEAFF	TGTGCCACCCAAGCGGTGTGGACAGTGAACACTGAAGCTTTCTTT
NA	TRBV20-1	13	few	TRBJ1-1	CSARSSPNTEAFF	TGCAGTGCCCGTTCGAGCCCGAACACTGAAGCTTTCTTT
TRBD2	TRBV11-1	18	NA	TRBJ2-2	CASSSDYLAGVPTGELFF	TGTGCCAGCAGCTCCGACTATTTGGCGGGAGTCCCCACCGGGGAGCTGTTTTTT
NA	TRBV28	13	NA	TRBJ2-1	CASSFLAHNEQFF	TGTGCCAGCAGTTTCCTCGCCCACAATGAGCAGTTCTTC
NA	TRBV19	16	few	TRBJ1-1	CASSIPGVGAYTEAFF	TGTGCCAGTAGTATCCCAGGAGTTGGGGCTTACACTGAAGCTTTCTTT
NA	TRBV7-9	15	few	TRBJ2-7	CASSGSWGRSYEQYF	TGTGCCAGCAGCGGGTCTTGGGGGAGGTCCTACGAGCAGTACTTC
NA	TRBV7-9	14	NA	TRBJ2-7	CASSLAGAEREQYF	TGTGCCAGCAGCTTAGCAGGGGCCGAGAGGGAGCAGTACTTC
TRBD1	TRBV6-1	14	few	TRBJ1-1	CASSESTGGEEAFF	TGTGCCAGCAGTGAGTCGACAGGGGGTGAAGAGGCGTTCTTT
TRBD1	TRBV12-3/TRBV12-4	14	medium-sized	TRBJ2-7	CASRGQGAGYEQYF	TGTGCCAGCAGGGGACAGGGGGCGGGGTACGAGCAGTACTTC
TRBD1	TRBV10-3	19	NA	TRBJ1-6	CAISESNDRVISDNSPLHF	TGTGCCATCAGTGAGTCGAACGACAGGGTGATTTCGGATAATTCACCCCTCCACTTT
NA	TRBV2	14	few	TRBJ1-6	CASRRRADNSPLHF	TGTGCCAGCAGGCGTCGGGCCGATAATTCACCCCTCCACTTT
TRBD1	TRBV12-3/TRBV12-4	13	NA	TRBJ1-1	CASRVTGVQEAFF	TGTGCCAGCAGAGTGACAGGGGTCCAAGAAGCTTTCTTT
TRBD2	TRBV5-1	16	NA	TRBJ2-7	CASSFNRLADTYEQYF	TGCGCCAGCAGCTTCAATCGACTAGCGGACACCTACGAGCAGTACTTC
NA	TRBV19	15	NA	TRBJ2-2	CASSLYDKNTGELFF	TGTGCCAGTAGTCTATACGACAAGAACACCGGGGAGCTGTTTTTT
TRBD1	TRBV3-1	16	NA	TRBJ2-7	CASSPTLDRRSYEQYF	TGTGCCAGCTCACCAACGCTGGACAGGAGGTCCTACGAGCAGTACTTC
TRBD1	TRBV7-8	17	NA	TRBJ1-6	CASSSTRQGRGNSPLHF	TGTGCCAGCAGCTCCACCCGACAGGGAAGGGGTAATTCACCCCTCCACTTT
NA	TRBV6-5	16	few	TRBJ1-5	CASSYSFRYSNQPQHF	TGTGCCAGCAGTTACTCTTTCCGATATAGCAATCAGCCCCAGCATTTT
NA	TRBV2	15	few	TRBJ1-5	CASSEALGGAQPQHF	TGTGCCAGCAGTGAAGCGCTGGGGGGGGCTCAGCCCCAGCATTTT
NA	TRBV10-3	12	NA	TRBJ1-2	CAIRKDNYGYTF	TGTGCCATCAGAAAAGATAACTATGGCTACACCTTC
TRBD1	TRBV24-1	14	few	TRBJ1-5	CATGTGSFNQPQHF	TGTGCCACCGGGACAGGGAGTTTCAATCAGCCCCAGCATTTT
TRBD2	TRBV20-1	14	NA	TRBJ2-5	CSGTTIAGGETQYF	TGCAGTGGAACGACGATAGCGGGAGGAGAGACCCAGTACTTC